This T cell receptor (beta chain) is drawn from a study of regulatory T cells in long-lasting Graves disease. Relying on iRepertoire HTBI primers and Arm-PCR of CDR3 regions, the team built TCR beta libraries. Methods used by the authors: From all samples, identification returned approximately 14 TRBJ and approximately 67 TRBV segments. Via MiXCR, TCRdb re-called the multiplex PCR reads, giving one row per CDR3 protein. The V and J calls, along with clone size, are taken from TCRdb and not from the paper's own processing. The data hold 400,000 to 450,000 distinct CDR3 sequences, with about a quarter observed a single time. Indicated time point: persistent/refractory GD, antithyroid drugs over 5 years with positive TRAb. Following extraction of RNA from PBMCs, that RNA was used to make the TCR library. Study-level results: Persistent Graves' patients possessed reduced TCR diversity relative to recently diagnosed ones. Persistent disease was associated with favored TRBV28 usage and with favored use of TRBJ1-2 and TRBJ2-5.

In the case of this clonotype: The antigen remains undetermined.

Germline values: CDR1 LNHDA, CDR2 SQIVND (reference sequence). V lost 8 bases and J lost 4; bases outside the gene matches: 8. The CDR3 runs to 15 residues. The chain carries TRBV19 and TRBJ2-1; 10 bases map to TRBD2. The sequence was obtained from a female donor with Graves disease. The input for sequencing was peripheral blood mononuclear cells (PBMCs), taken when the disease was refractory, from a patient treated with antithyroid drugs. For the CDR3, the DNA is TGTGCCAGTGGGAGCGGGAGGGTGAAGTACAATGAGCAGTTCTTC. This sequence encodes CASGSGRVKYNEQFF.